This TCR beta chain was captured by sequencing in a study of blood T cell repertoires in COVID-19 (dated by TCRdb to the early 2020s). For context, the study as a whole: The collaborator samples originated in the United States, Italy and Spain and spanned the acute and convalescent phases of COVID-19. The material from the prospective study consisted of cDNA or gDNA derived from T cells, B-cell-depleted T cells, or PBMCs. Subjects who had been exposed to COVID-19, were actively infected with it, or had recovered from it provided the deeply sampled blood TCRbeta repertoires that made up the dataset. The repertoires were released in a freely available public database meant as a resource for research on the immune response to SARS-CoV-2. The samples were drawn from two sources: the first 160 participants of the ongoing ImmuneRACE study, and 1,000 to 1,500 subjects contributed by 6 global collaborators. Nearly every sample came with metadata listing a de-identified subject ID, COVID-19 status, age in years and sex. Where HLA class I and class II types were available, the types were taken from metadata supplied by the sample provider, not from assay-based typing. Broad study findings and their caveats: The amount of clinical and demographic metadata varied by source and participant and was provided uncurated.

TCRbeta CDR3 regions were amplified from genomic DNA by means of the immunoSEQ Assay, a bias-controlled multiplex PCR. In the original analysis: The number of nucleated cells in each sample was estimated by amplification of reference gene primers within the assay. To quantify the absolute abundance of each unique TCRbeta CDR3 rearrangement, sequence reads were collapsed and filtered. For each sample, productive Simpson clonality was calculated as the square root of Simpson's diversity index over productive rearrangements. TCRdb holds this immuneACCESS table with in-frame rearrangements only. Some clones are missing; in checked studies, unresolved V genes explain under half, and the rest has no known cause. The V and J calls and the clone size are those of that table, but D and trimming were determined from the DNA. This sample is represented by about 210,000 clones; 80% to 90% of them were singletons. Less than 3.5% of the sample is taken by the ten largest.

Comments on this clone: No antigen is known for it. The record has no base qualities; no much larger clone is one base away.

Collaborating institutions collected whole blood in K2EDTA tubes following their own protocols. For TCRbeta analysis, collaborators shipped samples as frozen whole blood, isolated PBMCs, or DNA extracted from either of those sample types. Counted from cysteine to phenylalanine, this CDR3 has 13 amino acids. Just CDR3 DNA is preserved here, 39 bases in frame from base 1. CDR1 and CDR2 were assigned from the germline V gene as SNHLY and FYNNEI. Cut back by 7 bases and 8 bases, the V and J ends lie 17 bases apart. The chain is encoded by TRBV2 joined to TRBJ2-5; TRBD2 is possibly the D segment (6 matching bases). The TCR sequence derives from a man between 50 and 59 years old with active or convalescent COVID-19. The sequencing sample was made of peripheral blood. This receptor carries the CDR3 CASIPGGTPTQYF. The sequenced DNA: TGTGCCAGCATCCCTGGGGGGACGCCCACCCAGTACTTC.